This T cell receptor (beta chain) is drawn from a study of identical twins. Points from the study as a whole: Zero-insertion results could be subject to partial confounding by invariant MAIT and iNKT cells.

The CDR3 is made up of 13 amino acids. The junction had 4 bases not matched to a gene; V was cut back by 6 bases and J by 3 bases. Germline V gene data show CDR1 as DFQATT and CDR2 as SNEGSKA (reference sequence). In this sample, this clonotype turned up a few times. Its cognate antigen is unknown. Via MiXCR, TCRdb re-called the 5' RACE reads, giving one row per CDR3 protein. Of 600,000 to 850,000 distinct CDR3 sequences listed, approximately 18% are singletons. The same sample was also used in a study of T cells expressing NK-cell markers. In that study: These clonotypes also led the CD3+CD56-NKG2C+ fraction in a handful of donors. Certain NKG2C+ T cell clones were expanded, and their HCMV specificity remained unclear.

The sequenced sample consisted of PBMCs. V is TRBV20-1 and J is TRBJ1-2; TRBD1 agrees at 10 bases. The sequence derives from a woman under 30 in good health. The CDR3 DNA reads TGCAGTGCCCAGGACAGGGGGTACTATGGCTACACCTTC. It translates to CSAQDRGYYGYTF.